These 28 T cell receptor beta chains originate from one sample sequenced in a study of response to subunit inactivated influenza vaccine. Each CDR3 protein is one row after TCRdb ran MiXCR on the RT-PCR reads. The data contain under 850,000 distinct CDR3 sequences, around a sixth of them singletons. The sequencing here drew on PBMCs from blood, taken around 5 days after vaccination. The receptors here all came from a man aged 45-65 years who received an inactivated influenza vaccine.

The V call is TRBV14, the J call TRBJ1-2, with 7 bases lining up with TRBD1. CDR1 and CDR2 from the germline V gene are SGHDN and FVKESK. The CDR3 loop spans 16 amino acids. Trimming cost V 1 base and J 0 bases; bases outside gene matches: 5. The CDR3 region has the DNA TGTGCCAGCAGCCAAGGACAGGGACCATCTAACTATGGCTACACCTTC. This gives the protein CASSQGQGPSNYGYTF. The full variable domain, rest sourced from reference TRBV14 and TRBJ1-2, is EAGVTQFPSHSVIEKGQTVTLRCDPISGHDNLYWYRRVMGKEIKFLLHFVKESKQDESGMPNNRFLAERTGGTYSTLKVQPAELEDSGVYFCASSQGQGPSNYGYTFGSGTRLTVV.

The V call is TRBV20-1, the J call TRBJ1-1; D remains unclear. Looked up from germline, CDR1 is DFQATT and CDR2 is SNEGSKA (reference sequence). This CDR3 spans 12 amino acids. Trimming shortened V by 3 bases and J by 6 bases, and 11 bases separated the two germline ends. The CDR3 DNA follows: TGCAGTGCTAGCGGGAGTTTAGCTGAAGCTTTCTTT. Encoded protein: CSASGSLAEAFF.

The chain couples TRBV20-1 to TRBJ2-7; TRBD2 aligns across 7 bases. Germline CDR1 and CDR2: DFQATT and SNEGSKA (reference sequence). The CDR3 is 14 amino acids. Trimming at V came to 3 bases and at J to 3 bases, leaving 8 bases not matched to a gene. This CDR3 reads CSASPGLLNYEQYF. Here the CDR3 DNA reads TGCAGTGCTAGCCCGGGACTACTCAACTACGAGCAGTACTTC.

Ten or more counts support this clonotype. The chain couples TRBV20-1 to TRBJ2-7, with D perhaps given as TRBD1 or TRBD2 (5 bases each). This CDR3 is built from 14 residues. The V gene lost 0 bases and the J gene lost 0 bases, with 9 bases spanning the gap. CDR1 DFQATT and CDR2 SNEGSKA come from the germline V gene (reference sequence). Here the CDR3 DNA reads TGCAGTGCTAGAGACCCAGGGAGCTCCTACGAGCAGTACTTC. Translation gives CSARDPGSSYEQYF.

This clonotype showed up just a few times. The V gene is TRBV27, the J gene TRBJ1-2; D call uncertain. Deletions cut 5 bases from V and 4 bases from J, with 14 bases between. Germline V gives CDR1 MNHEY, CDR2 SMNVEV (reference sequence). The CDR3 sequence is 14 residues long. CDR3 DNA sequence: TGTGCCAGCAGTCATAGGGTGCCTGGCTATGGCTACACCTTC. Its translation is CASSHRVPGYGYTF.

This clonotype has more than one count but fewer than ten. The rearrangement links TRBV6-5 to TRBJ2-7; no clear D. V was trimmed by 2 bases and J by 2 bases, leaving 13 bases between them. The CDR3 spans 15 residues. Germline assignment: CDR1 MNHEY and CDR2 SVGAGI. The CDR3 nucleotides read TGTGCCAGCAGTTACGACCGGACGTCAACCTACGAGCAGTACTTC. Translating it yields CASSYDRTSTYEQYF.

V is TRBV6-5 and J is TRBJ1-4; no definite D call. V gave up 2 bases and J gave up 0 bases, with 16 bases separating them. CDR1 MNHEY and CDR2 SVGAGI come from the germline V gene. The length of the CDR3 is 18 residues. CDR3 region: CASSYVVAPATTNEKLFF. The CDR3 nucleotides read TGTGCCAGCAGTTACGTCGTGGCCCCTGCAACAACTAATGAAAAACTGTTTTTT.

A few counts support this clonotype. The J gene is TRBJ2-3, the V gene TRBV29-1, with D possibly matching TRBD1 (6 bases). The ends were cut back, 4 bases at V and 6 bases at J, with 20 bases in the middle. The CDR3 length is 15 residues. CDR1 and CDR2 from the germline V gene are SQVTM and ANQGSEA. Here the CDR3 reads CSVAPRQARPDTQYF. The CDR3 DNA follows: TGCAGCGTTGCTCCTAGACAGGCCCGTCCTGATACGCAGTATTTT.

This clonotype has just a few counts. J is TRBJ1-1 and V is TRBV5-6; TRBD1 might be the D (5 bases). Germline CDR1 reads SGHDT; CDR2 reads YYEEEE. V lost 0 bases to trimming and J lost 4 bases, with 16 bases between them. This CDR3 is 16 amino acids long. The CDR3 region is CASSLAGGLRSTEAFF. The CDR3 DNA reads TGTGCCAGCAGCTTGGCCGGGGGGTTGAGATCCACTGAAGCTTTCTTT.

This chain connects TRBV6-1 to TRBJ2-7; 8 bases are shared with TRBD1. CDR3 length: 16 amino acids. Germline trimming cut 5 bases from V and 3 bases from J; bases unmatched to any gene: 12. From germline, CDR1 is MNHNS and CDR2 SASEGT. The CDR3 nucleotides are TGTGCCAGCAGTCGGATAGCGGACAGGGAATACTACGAGCAGTACTTC. It encodes CASSRIADREYYEQYF.

This clonotype was seen only a few times. The V call is TRBV20-1, the J call TRBJ2-1; TRBD2 matches at 12 bases. Germline CDR1 reads DFQATT; CDR2 reads SNEGSKA (reference sequence). This CDR3 is 15 amino acids long. V dropped 0 bases and J dropped 7; count of bases not matched to a gene: 4. The chain's CDR3 is CSARDRLAGVNEQFF. CDR3 coding DNA: TGCAGTGCTAGAGACCGACTAGCGGGGGTTAATGAGCAGTTCTTC.

This chain's CDR3 is CASSPSRGQGGIFGFF. CDR3 DNA: TGTGCCAGCAGCCCGAGCCGGGGACAGGGTGGAATCTTTGGGTTCTTC. The chain recombines TRBV7-8 with TRBJ2-1; 9 nucleotides agree with TRBD1. The ends lost 5 bases at V and 15 bases at J; junction bases unmatched: 20. The CDR3 length is 16 residues. CDR1 is SGHVS, CDR2 FQNEAQ, per germline.

The V and J genes are TRBV12-3 or TRBV12-4 and TRBJ2-4; the D is unclear. V was pared by 5 bases and J by 8 bases, with 16 bases between. The CDR3 covers 14 residues. This CDR3 is CASSAGISYDIQYF. The CDR3 DNA is TGTGCCAGCAGTGCCGGAATTTCGTATGACATTCAGTACTTC.

This clonotype came up a few times. This chain joins TRBV12-3 or TRBV12-4 and TRBJ2-7; 9 positions agree with TRBD1. CDR3 length equals 14 residues. V shed 5 bases, J shed 6 bases, and the junction held 8 bases outside the gene matches. The CDR3 here is CASSARDRAFEQYF. CDR3 bases: TGTGCCAGCAGTGCCCGGGACAGGGCATTCGAGCAGTACTTC.

The chain couples TRBV2 to TRBJ2-7; D might be TRBD1 or TRBD2, each matching 5 bases. The V end was cut by 5 bases, the J end by 4 bases, with 24 bases between. Germline loops: CDR1 SNHLY, CDR2 FYNNEI. This CDR3 comprises 17 residues. The DNA for the CDR3 is TGTGCCAGCAGTTCCACGCCTTCCTGGGGGACGTCGTACGAGCAGTACTTC. Translated, it gives CASSSTPSWGTSYEQYF. The whole variable domain, filled in from reference TRBV2 and TRBJ2-7, reads EPEVTQTPSHQVTQMGQEVILRCVPISNHLYFYWYRQILGQKVEFLVSFYNNEISEKSEIFDDQFSVERPDGSNFTLKIRSTKLEDSAMYFCASSSTPSWGTSYEQYFGPGTRLTVT.

The chain combines TRBV6-1 with TRBJ2-7; 10 nucleotides agree with TRBD1. The CDR3 is 14 residues long. Germline V CDR1 and CDR2: MNHNS, SASEGT. The V segment lost 8 bases and the J segment 5 bases; nucleotides outside the gene matches: 9. The CDR3 DNA reads as TGTGCCAGCTACGTGGGGACAGGGGTCAACGAGCAGTACTTC. It yields the protein CASYVGTGVNEQYF.

The V and J genes are TRBV12-3 or TRBV12-4 and TRBJ1-4; a weak D match, TRBD1 (6 bases). CDR3 size: 14 residues. The V and J ends lost 7 bases and 8 bases respectively, with 17 bases between them. The CDR3 nucleotides read TGTGCCAGCAATCCTTGGGGGGCGGGCGAAAAACTGTTTTTT. It translates to CASNPWGAGEKLFF.

CDR3 DNA: TGTGCCAGCAGCCAAGAAGCCGGGACCTCAAGTTCAACTAATGAAAAACTGTTTTTT. Amino acids: CASSQEAGTSSSTNEKLFF. This chain joins TRBV3-1 and TRBJ1-4, with a tentative D call TRBD1 (5 bases). The V gene lost 0 bases and the J gene lost 0 bases, with 17 bases spanning the gap. The germline gives CDR1 LGHDT, CDR2 YNNKEL (reference sequence). The CDR3 extends over 19 amino acids.

The V call is TRBV20-1, the J call TRBJ2-5; possibly TRBD1 for D (6 bases). V lost 1 base, J lost 3 bases, and 12 bases lay in between. Per the germline V gene, CDR1 is DFQATT and CDR2 is SNEGSKA (reference sequence). The CDR3 contains 14 residues. Here the CDR3 reads CSARVRTDKETQYF. CDR3 DNA: TGCAGTGCTAGAGTTAGGACAGACAAAGAGACCCAGTACTTC.

This clonotype was found a few times. The chain links TRBV7-2 to TRBJ2-7; 15 nucleotides align to TRBD2. The germline V gene has CDR1 SGHTA and CDR2 FQGNSA. Trimming cost V 5 bases and J 9 bases; bases outside gene matches: 8. The CDR3 has 15 amino acids. The CDR3 here is CASSAGLAGGRWQYF. The CDR3 nucleotides are TGTGCCAGCAGCGCCGGACTAGCGGGGGGGCGATGGCAGTACTTC.

This clonotype was picked up a small number of times. The V call is TRBV29-1, the J call TRBJ1-1, with TRBD1 identical over 9 bases. The V gene's germline CDR1 is SQVTM and CDR2 ANQGSEA. The ends lost 6 bases at V and 0 bases at J; junction bases unmatched: 5. The CDR3 contains 14 residues. Written as DNA, the CDR3 is TGCAGCGTACGGGACAGGGCCATGAACACTGAAGCTTTCTTT. This codes for CSVRDRAMNTEAFF.

A few counts support this clonotype. The rearrangement joins TRBV7-2 to TRBJ2-1; tentatively, D is TRBD1 or TRBD2 (6 bases each). CDR3 length: 16 amino acids. V was cut by 4 bases and J by 3 bases, with 16 bases left in between. Germline CDR1 is SGHTA and CDR2 is FQGNSA. CDR3 in DNA: TGTGCCAGCAGCTCCGCGGGACATTCGTTCTACAATGAGCAGTTCTTC. Protein: CASSSAGHSFYNEQFF.

This clonotype was seen a few times. The chain recombines TRBV12-3 or TRBV12-4 with TRBJ2-5; D is ambiguous. Trimming took off 6 bases at V and 5 bases at J, with 10 bases between the two ends. The CDR3 totals 12 residues. CDR3 in amino acids: CASRDPGETQYF. In DNA, the CDR3 is TGTGCCAGCAGGGACCCTGGGGAGACCCAGTACTTC.

This clonotype was seen a few times. The genes are TRBV29-1 and TRBJ2-7, with TRBD1 matching over 8 bases. The CDR3 extends over 13 amino acids. From germline, CDR1 is SQVTM and CDR2 ANQGSEA. Trimming at V came to 6 bases and at J to 5 bases, leaving 9 bases not matched to a gene. CDR3 coding DNA: TGCAGCGTCATCGGACAGGGCTACCACGAGCAGTACTTC. It specifies CSVIGQGYHEQYF.

This clonotype has more than one count but fewer than ten. V gene TRBV13 combines with J gene TRBJ2-1, with TRBD1 matching 12 bases. The germline gives CDR1 PRHDT, CDR2 FYEKMQ (reference sequence). This CDR3 region has 13 residues. Germline trimming cut 5 bases from V and 9 bases from J; bases unmatched to any gene: 2. The CDR3 spells CASSRDRGPEQFF. The CDR3 nucleotides are TGTGCCAGCAGCCGGGACAGGGGGCCTGAGCAGTTCTTC.

The chain employs TRBV20-1 and TRBJ2-3, with TRBD2 matching 10 bases. J was trimmed by 8 bases and V by 2 bases; bases with no gene match: 13. This CDR3 is 16 amino acids long. Germline assignment: CDR1 DFQATT and CDR2 SNEGSKA (reference sequence). The CDR3 reads CSARSPGSGRWVTQYF. The CDR3 DNA reads TGCAGTGCTAGATCCCCCGGTAGCGGGAGGTGGGTTACGCAGTATTTT.

A note on this clonotype: One junction end disagrees with the germline gene, perhaps due to a read error. The chain couples TRBV20-1 to TRBJ2-7; D unclear. Germline CDR1 reads DFQATT; CDR2 reads SNEGSKA (reference sequence). The CDR3 sequence is 15 residues long. The CDR3 loop reads CTARDHKGSSYEQYF. CDR3 DNA sequence: TGCACTGCTAGAGATCATAAGGGAAGCTCCTACGAGCAGTACTTC.

There are a few counts of this clonotype. The genes are TRBV7-6 and TRBJ2-3; 8 bases fit TRBD1. The CDR3 is 15 amino acids. CDR1 and CDR2 (germline): SGHVS, FNYEAQ. With V trimmed by 4 bases and J by 6 bases, 9 bases remained unmatched. In nucleotides, the CDR3 is TGTGCCAGCAGCTCTCAGGGGGCTCGGCACGATACGCAGTATTTT. Translating gives CASSSQGARHDTQYF.